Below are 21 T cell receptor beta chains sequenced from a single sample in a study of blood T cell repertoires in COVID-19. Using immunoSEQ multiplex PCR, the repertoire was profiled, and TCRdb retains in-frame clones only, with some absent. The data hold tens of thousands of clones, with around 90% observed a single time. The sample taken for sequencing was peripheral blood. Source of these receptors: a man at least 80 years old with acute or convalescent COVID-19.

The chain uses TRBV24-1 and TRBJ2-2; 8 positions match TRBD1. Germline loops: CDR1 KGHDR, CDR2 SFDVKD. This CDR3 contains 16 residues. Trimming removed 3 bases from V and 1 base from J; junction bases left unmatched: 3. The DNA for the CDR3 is TGTGCCACCAGTGATCGGACAGGGTGGAACACCGGGGAGCTGTTTTTT. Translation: CATSDRTGWNTGELFF.

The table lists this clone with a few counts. CDR3 in amino acids: CASSPGGGALTDTQYF. The CDR3 DNA reads as TGTGCCAGCAGCCCGGGCGGGGGAGCACTCACAGATACGCAGTATTTT. The rearrangement links TRBV3-1 (or the pseudogene TRBV3-2) to TRBJ2-3, with 7 positions matching TRBD2. Germline CDR1 reads LGHDT; CDR2 reads YNNKEL (reference sequence). J lost 2 bases, V lost 4 bases, and 9 bases had no gene match. The CDR3 runs to 16 residues.

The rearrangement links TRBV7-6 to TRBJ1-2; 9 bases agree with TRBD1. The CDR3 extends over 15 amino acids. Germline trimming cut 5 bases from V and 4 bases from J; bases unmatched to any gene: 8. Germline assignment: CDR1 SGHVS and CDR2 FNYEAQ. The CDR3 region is CASSPLQGAIYGYTF. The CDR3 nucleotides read TGTGCCAGCAGCCCCCTACAGGGGGCAATCTATGGCTACACCTTC.

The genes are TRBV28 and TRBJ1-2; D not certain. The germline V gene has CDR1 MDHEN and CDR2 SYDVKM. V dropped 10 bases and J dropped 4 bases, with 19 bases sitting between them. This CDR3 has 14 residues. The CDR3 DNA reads TGTGCCACCCCGTCGCCTGGGTCGGGCTATGGCTACACCTTC. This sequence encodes CATPSPGSGYGYTF.

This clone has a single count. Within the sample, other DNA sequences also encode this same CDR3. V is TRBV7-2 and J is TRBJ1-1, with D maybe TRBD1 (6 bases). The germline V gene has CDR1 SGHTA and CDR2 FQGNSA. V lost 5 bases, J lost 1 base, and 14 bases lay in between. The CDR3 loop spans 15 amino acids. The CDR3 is CASSPRVTGNTEAFF. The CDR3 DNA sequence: TGTGCCAGCAGCCCGAGAGTGACAGGGAACACTGAAGCTTTCTTT.

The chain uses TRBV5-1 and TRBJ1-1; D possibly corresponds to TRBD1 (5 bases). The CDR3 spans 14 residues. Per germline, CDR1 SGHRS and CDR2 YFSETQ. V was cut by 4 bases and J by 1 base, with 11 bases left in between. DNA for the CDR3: TGCGCCAGCAGCCCACGGGGGAGGAACACTGAAGCTTTCTTT. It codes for CASSPRGRNTEAFF. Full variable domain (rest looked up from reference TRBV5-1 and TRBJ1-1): KAGVTQTPRYLIKTRGQQVTLSCSPISGHRSVSWYQQTPGQGLQFLFEYFSETQRNKGNFPGRFSGRQFSNSRSEMNVSTLELGDSALYLCASSPRGRNTEAFFGQGTRLTVV.

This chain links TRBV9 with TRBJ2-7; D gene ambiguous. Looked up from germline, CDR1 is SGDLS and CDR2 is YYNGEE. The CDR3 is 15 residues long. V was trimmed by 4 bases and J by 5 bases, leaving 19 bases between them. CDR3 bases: TGTGCCAGCAGCCCCCACTCGCTCGCCGTAAACGAGCAGTACTTC. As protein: CASSPHSLAVNEQYF.

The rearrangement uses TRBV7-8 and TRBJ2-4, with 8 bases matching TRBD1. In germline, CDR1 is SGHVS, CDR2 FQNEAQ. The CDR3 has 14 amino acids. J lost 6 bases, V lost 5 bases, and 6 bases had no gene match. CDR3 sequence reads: CASSLTGGRNIQYF. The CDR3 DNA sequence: TGTGCCAGCAGCCTCACAGGGGGGAGAAACATTCAGTACTTC.

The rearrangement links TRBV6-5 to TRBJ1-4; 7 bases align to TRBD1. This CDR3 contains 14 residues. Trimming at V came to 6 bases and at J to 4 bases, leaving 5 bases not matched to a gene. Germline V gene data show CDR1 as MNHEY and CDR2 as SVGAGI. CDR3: CASSSGQSNEKLFF. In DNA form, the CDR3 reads TGTGCCAGCAGCTCGGGACAGAGTAATGAAAAACTGTTTTTT.

For the CDR3, the DNA is TGTGCCAGCAGTTCCATCGGACAGGGCACCGGGGAGCTGTTTTTT. It yields the protein CASSSIGQGTGELFF. The rearrangement joins TRBV6-6 to TRBJ2-2; 8 bases match TRBD1. Germline V gives CDR1 MNHNY, CDR2 SVGAGI (reference sequence). There are 15 residues in the CDR3. After removal of 4 bases from V and 4 bases from J, the junction contained 5 bases not matched to a gene.

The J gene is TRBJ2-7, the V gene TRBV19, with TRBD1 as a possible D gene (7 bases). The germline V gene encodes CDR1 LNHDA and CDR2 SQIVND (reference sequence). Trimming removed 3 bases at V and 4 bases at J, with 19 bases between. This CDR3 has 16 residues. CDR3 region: CASSIGRRGAGYEQYF. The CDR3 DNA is TGTGCCAGTAGTATCGGTCGCAGGGGGGCAGGGTACGAGCAGTACTTC.

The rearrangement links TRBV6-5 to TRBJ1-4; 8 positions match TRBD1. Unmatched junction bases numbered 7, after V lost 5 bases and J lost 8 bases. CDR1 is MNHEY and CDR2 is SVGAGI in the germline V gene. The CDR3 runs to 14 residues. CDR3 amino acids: CASSPQGVGEKLFF. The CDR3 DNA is TGTGCCAGCAGTCCACAGGGGGTCGGGGAAAAACTGTTTTTT.

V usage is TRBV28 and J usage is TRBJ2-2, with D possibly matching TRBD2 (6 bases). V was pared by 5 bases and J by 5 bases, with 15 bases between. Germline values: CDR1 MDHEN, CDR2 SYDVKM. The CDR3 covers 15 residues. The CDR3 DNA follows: TGTGCCAGCAGTCCCGGGGGATTTAGAACCGGGGAGCTGTTTTTT. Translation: CASSPGGFRTGELFF.

Written as DNA, the CDR3 is TGTGCCAGCAGCCTACAGGGGGCGGCTGGCTACACCTTC. Translation: CASSLQGAAGYTF. The chain is built from TRBV3-1 (or the pseudogene TRBV3-2) and TRBJ1-2, with TRBD1 matching 9 bases. This CDR3 has 13 amino acids. The V segment lost 4 bases and the J segment 7 bases; nucleotides outside the gene matches: 4. CDR1 and CDR2 from the germline V gene are LGHDT and YNNKEL (reference sequence).

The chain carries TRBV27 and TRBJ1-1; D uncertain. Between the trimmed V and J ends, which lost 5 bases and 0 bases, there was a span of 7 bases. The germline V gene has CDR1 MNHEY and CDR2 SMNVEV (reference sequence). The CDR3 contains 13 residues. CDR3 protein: CASSPLMNTEAFF. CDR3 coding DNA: TGTGCCAGCAGTCCACTGATGAACACTGAAGCTTTCTTT.

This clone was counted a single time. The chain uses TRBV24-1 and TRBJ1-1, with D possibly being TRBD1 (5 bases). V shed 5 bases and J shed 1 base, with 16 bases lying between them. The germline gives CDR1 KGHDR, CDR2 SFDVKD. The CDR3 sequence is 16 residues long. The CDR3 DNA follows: TGTGCCACCAGTGGGGGGGGTAAATTCGGGAACACTGAAGCTTTCTTT. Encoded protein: CATSGGGKFGNTEAFF.

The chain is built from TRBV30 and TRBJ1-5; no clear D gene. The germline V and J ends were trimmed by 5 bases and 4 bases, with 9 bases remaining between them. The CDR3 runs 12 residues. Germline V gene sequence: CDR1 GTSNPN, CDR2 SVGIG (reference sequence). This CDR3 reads CAWAPGNQPQHF. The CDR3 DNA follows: TGTGCCTGGGCTCCCGGGAATCAGCCCCAGCATTTT.

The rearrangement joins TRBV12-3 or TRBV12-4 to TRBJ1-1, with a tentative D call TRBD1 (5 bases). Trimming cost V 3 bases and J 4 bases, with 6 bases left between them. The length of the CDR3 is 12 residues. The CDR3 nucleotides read TGTGCCAGCAGTTTCGGGGGCACTGAAGCTTTCTTT. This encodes CASSFGGTEAFF.

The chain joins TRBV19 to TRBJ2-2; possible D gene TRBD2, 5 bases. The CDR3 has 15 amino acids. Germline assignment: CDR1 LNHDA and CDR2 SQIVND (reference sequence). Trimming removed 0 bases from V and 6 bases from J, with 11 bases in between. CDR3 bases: TGTGCCAGTAGTATAGACTTAAGGGAGCCCGGGGAGCTGTTTTTT. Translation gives CASSIDLREPGELFF.

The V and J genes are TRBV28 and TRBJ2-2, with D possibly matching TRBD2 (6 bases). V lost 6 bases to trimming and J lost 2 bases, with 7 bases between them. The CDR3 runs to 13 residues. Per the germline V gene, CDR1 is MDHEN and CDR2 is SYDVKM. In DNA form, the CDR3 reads TGTGCCAGCAGGGACTACAACACCGGGGAGCTGTTTTTT. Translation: CASRDYNTGELFF.

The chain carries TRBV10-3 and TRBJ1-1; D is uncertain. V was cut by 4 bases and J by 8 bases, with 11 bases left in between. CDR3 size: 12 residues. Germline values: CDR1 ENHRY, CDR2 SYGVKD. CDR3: CAISVNGGEAFF. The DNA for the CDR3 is TGTGCCATCAGTGTTAACGGAGGCGAAGCTTTCTTT.